This T cell receptor beta chain was captured by sequencing in a study of beta chain features in type 1 diabetes. For the study at large: Over all samples combined, fewer than 130,000,000 sorted cells were examined.

CDR3 size: 17 residues. The V segment lost 5 bases and the J segment 0 bases; nucleotides outside the gene matches: 6. From germline, CDR1 is SGHTS and CDR2 YDEGEE. Every bit of the isolated RNA underwent reverse transcription, so sequencing read expressed TCRB transcripts. The average read count of naive, central memory and regulatory T cell samples was some 3.5 million. Only in-frame clones appear in the TCRdb table, and some are missing; sequencing was by immunoSEQ multiplex PCR. The table includes hundreds of thousands of clones, roughly an eighth detected once. Study-level results: A moderate, significant TCRB CDR3 shortening appeared in type 1 diabetes across four CD4+ subsets.

In this sample, this clone turned up a few times. No antigen is known for it. The chain joins TRBV5-8 to TRBJ2-3; 13 nucleotides agree with TRBD2. This clonotype originated in a man younger than 35 with type 1 diabetes. Source material: naive CD4+ T cells from blood. The CDR3 protein is CASRPLGLAGSTDTQYF. Here the CDR3 DNA reads TGTGCCAGCAGACCACTGGGACTAGCGGGGAGCACAGATACGCAGTATTTT.